The T cell receptor (beta chain) described here comes from a study of regulatory T cells in long-lasting Graves disease. Study-level points and caveats: Segments TRBV28, TRBJ1-2 and TRBJ2-5 showed preferential usage in persistent disease.

Time point denoted: newly diagnosed GD, antithyroid drugs for less than 3 months. PBMCs were the source of the RNA used for TCR sequencing. American Thyroid Association guidelines served as the basis for diagnosing Graves' disease. The authors drew approximately 9 milliliters of peripheral blood into EDTA tubes. HTBI primers from iRepertoire and Arm-PCR of CDR3 regions yielded the TCR beta libraries. One entry per CDR3 protein results from TCRdb running MiXCR on the multiplex PCR reads. The sample holds hundreds of thousands of distinct CDR3 sequences, 16% seen once. There are a few counts of this clonotype. What it binds is unknown. Mismatch with germline at one junction end may stem from a read error. The CDR3 runs to 15 residues. These data were also reused for a study on T cells in Graves' hyperthyroidism and ophthalmopathy. That source adds: RT-PCR in the first round (using the HTBI primer set) targeted the TCR CDR3.

V is TRBV12-3 or TRBV12-4 and J is TRBJ2-1, with D perhaps given as TRBD1 or TRBD2 (5 bases each). The clonotype comes from a man between 35 and 55 years old with Graves disease. The sample was peripheral blood mononuclear cells (PBMCs), taken at new diagnosis, from a patient treated with antithyroid drugs. The CDR3 spells CASSRRGGLYNGQFF. CDR3 sequence (DNA): TGTGCCAGCAGTCGACGGGGCGGTCTGTACAATGGGCAGTTCTTC.